One and the same sample provided the 27 T cell receptor beta chains below, sequenced in a study of shared clonotypes between healthy human individuals. Profiling relied on immunoSEQ multiplex PCR, and the TCRdb table lists in-frame clones only, not all of them. Found here are about 2.3 million clones, 90% to 95% of them singletons; the top ten hold 0.3% to 0.4%. Material for sequencing was naive CD4+ T cells from PBMCs. Subset denoted: CD45RA+ positively selected. These receptors were taken from a man in his late teens or twenties in good health. Some clones in this sample may be carry-over from other donors' samples.

The rearrangement links TRBV6-4 to TRBJ2-7; 11 bases are shared with TRBD2. There are 15 residues in the CDR3. Germline CDR1 and CDR2: MRHNA and SNTAGT. V was clipped by 4 bases and J by 4 bases; unmatched bases: 6. In DNA form, the CDR3 reads TGTGCCAGCAGTGTGTCGGCTAGCGGGAGGTACGAGCAGTACTTC. Protein: CASSVSASGRYEQYF.

The gene calls are TRBV5-6 and TRBJ2-5; no reliable D call. Germline V gives CDR1 SGHDT, CDR2 YYEEEE. V was trimmed by 0 bases and J by 1 base, leaving 7 bases between them. The CDR3 runs to 14 residues. CDR3 coding DNA: TGTGCCAGCAGCTTGGACCTATCCCAAGAGACCCAGTACTTC. Translated: CASSLDLSQETQYF.

V and J are TRBV6-1 and TRBJ1-2; possible D gene TRBD1, 5 bases. Germline V gene data show CDR1 as MNHNS and CDR2 as SASEGT. V was trimmed by 1 base and J by 7 bases, leaving 16 bases between them. The CDR3 has 15 amino acids. In DNA form, the CDR3 reads TGTGCCAGCAGTGAAGGTTACCCAGGGCAGGGTGGCTACACCTTC. It yields the protein CASSEGYPGQGGYTF.

J is TRBJ2-7 and V is TRBV28; 8 bases line up with TRBD1. V dropped 3 bases and J dropped 1; count of bases not matched to a gene: 5. This CDR3 comprises 15 residues. Germline lookup yields CDR1 MDHEN and CDR2 SYDVKM. CDR3: CASSFTGGGSYEQYF. DNA of the CDR3: TGTGCCAGCAGTTTCACAGGGGGAGGATCCTACGAGCAGTACTTC.

The gene calls are TRBV5-4 and TRBJ1-1; possible D gene TRBD1, 5 bases. The germline V gene encodes CDR1 SGHNT and CDR2 YYREEE (reference sequence). Trimming took off 3 bases at V and 4 bases at J, with 16 bases between the two ends. The CDR3 runs to 15 residues. DNA for the CDR3: TGTGCCAGCAGCTCCAGACAGACCTCGGGCACTGAAGCTTTCTTT. This encodes CASSSRQTSGTEAFF. The full variable domain, its missing parts supplied by reference TRBV5-4 and TRBJ1-1, is ETGVTQSPTHLIKTRGQQVTLRCSSQSGHNTVSWYQQALGQGPQFIFQYYREEENGRGNFPPRFSGLQFPNYSSELNVNALELDDSALYLCASSSRQTSGTEAFFGQGTRLTVV.

Remarks on this clone: Other DNA variants within this sample encode the same CDR3. This chain joins TRBV10-3 and TRBJ1-3, with a possible D match to TRBD1 (6 bases). CDR1 is ENHRY, CDR2 SYGVKD, per germline. CDR3 size: 13 residues. Deletions cut 4 bases from V and 3 bases from J, with 7 bases between. The CDR3 coding sequence is TGTGCCATCAGTGGGACAGTTGGAAACACCATATATTTT. Protein sequence: CAISGTVGNTIYF.

The chain has TRBV15 and TRBJ2-3; weak D call: TRBD1 (6 bases). The CDR3 covers 16 residues. Germline values: CDR1 LNHNV, CDR2 YYDKDF (reference sequence). Trimming took off 5 bases at V and 4 bases at J, with 19 bases between the two ends. The chain's CDR3 is CATSGQRTRGADTQYF. The DNA for the CDR3 is TGTGCCACCAGCGGACAACGAACCAGGGGCGCAGATACGCAGTATTTT.

This chain links TRBV29-1 with TRBJ2-7, with 8 nucleotides matching TRBD2. J lost 4 bases, V lost 6 bases, and 8 bases had no gene match. CDR3 size: 13 residues. CDR1 is SQVTM, CDR2 ANQGSEA, per germline. CDR3 coding DNA: TGCAGCGTGGGGGGCGGGAGGAGTTACGAGCAGTACTTC. Translation: CSVGGGRSYEQYF.

The CDR3 DNA reads TGTGCCAGCATGGACAGAGACTACAATGAGCAGTTCTTC. Translating it yields CASMDRDYNEQFF. The rearrangement uses TRBV28 and TRBJ2-1, with a possible D match to TRBD1 (6 bases). Trimming took 7 bases from V and 3 from J, leaving 10 bases between them. CDR1 is MDHEN and CDR2 is SYDVKM in the germline V gene. This CDR3 is 13 amino acids long.

The genes are TRBV11-2 and TRBJ2-1; maybe TRBD2 (6 bases). Trimming shortened V by 6 bases and J by 2 bases, and 14 bases separated the two germline ends. CDR1 and CDR2 from the germline V gene are SGHAT and FQNNGV. The CDR3 is made up of 15 amino acids. Here the CDR3 DNA reads TGTGCCAGCAGGGGGACTTTACCTCCCTACAATGAGCAGTTCTTC. Translation gives CASRGTLPPYNEQFF.

This clone showed up just once. The chain couples TRBV27 to TRBJ2-7; the D is unclear. Germline CDR1 reads MNHEY; CDR2 reads SMNVEV (reference sequence). Trimming shortened V by 5 bases and J by 1 base, and 15 bases separated the two germline ends. The CDR3 is 15 residues long. The CDR3 here is CASSAPSLGSYEQYF. The CDR3 DNA reads TGTGCCAGCAGTGCCCCAAGCCTAGGGTCCTACGAGCAGTACTTC.

V gene TRBV5-1 combines with J gene TRBJ2-7; D may match TRBD1 or TRBD2 (6 bases each). Trimming stripped 0 bases from V and 2 bases from J, with 9 bases between. The germline CDR1 and CDR2 sequences are SGHRS and YFSETQ. CDR3 size: 14 residues. This chain's CDR3 is CASSLDGGPYEQYF. CDR3 bases: TGCGCCAGCAGCTTGGATGGGGGGCCCTACGAGCAGTACTTC.

This clone came up once. This chain links TRBV5-4 with TRBJ2-5; 11 bases line up with TRBD2. V dropped 3 bases and J dropped 5; count of bases not matched to a gene: 9. In germline, CDR1 is SGHNT, CDR2 YYREEE (reference sequence). The CDR3 totals 16 residues. The CDR3 nucleotides read TGTGCCAGCAGCTGGTTTCTAGCGGGAGGCGGGGAGACCCAGTACTTC. Its translation: CASSWFLAGGGETQYF.

J is TRBJ1-2 and V is TRBV7-8; TRBD1 agrees at 8 bases. This CDR3 has 14 amino acids. The V gene end was trimmed by 5 bases and the J gene end by 7 bases; junction bases not matched to a gene: 9. Germline V gives CDR1 SGHVS, CDR2 FQNEAQ. The CDR3 sequence: CASSVVQGGGGYTF. The CDR3 DNA follows: TGTGCCAGCAGCGTCGTACAGGGGGGAGGTGGCTACACCTTC.

The chain employs TRBV11-2 and TRBJ2-4, with D perhaps matching TRBD2 (6 bases). Trimming stripped 0 bases from V and 3 bases from J, with 15 bases between. This CDR3 has 17 amino acids. Per germline, CDR1 SGHAT and CDR2 FQNNGV. The CDR3 bases are TGTGCCAGCAGCTTAGATTTGGGGGGTCGGGTCAAAAACATTCAGTACTTC. Its translation: CASSLDLGGRVKNIQYF.

CDR3 nucleotides: TGTGCCAGCAGTTTTGGGGACAGGAATTCACCCCTCCACTTT. It is translated as CASSFGDRNSPLHF. V and J are TRBV28 and TRBJ1-6; 8 nucleotides agree with TRBD1. The CDR3 totals 14 residues. V shed 3 bases, J shed 7 bases, and the junction held 2 bases outside the gene matches. Germline CDR1 and CDR2: MDHEN and SYDVKM.

Of note for this clone: The same CDR3 can be traced to other DNA sequences in this sample. V is TRBV7-2 and J is TRBJ1-5; D gene ambiguous. CDR1 SGHTA and CDR2 FQGNSA come from the germline V gene. This CDR3 is 13 amino acids long. The germline V and J ends were trimmed by 1 base and 4 bases, with 5 bases remaining between them. This CDR3 is CASSLGINQPQHF. CDR3 sequence (DNA): TGTGCCAGCAGCTTAGGCATAAATCAGCCCCAGCATTTT.

The gene calls are TRBV10-3 and TRBJ2-3; TRBD2 aligns across 8 bases. The germline V gene has CDR1 ENHRY and CDR2 SYGVKD. V trimming: 0 bases; J trimming: 2 bases; junction bases outside the gene matches: 4. The CDR3 has 16 amino acids. DNA for the CDR3: TGTGCCATCAGTGAGTCGCCAGCGGGGGCCACAGATACGCAGTATTTT. It codes for CAISESPAGATDTQYF.

A remark on this clone: Other DNA sequences from this sample encode an identical CDR3 as well. The V and J genes are TRBV7-9 and TRBJ2-7; perhaps TRBD1 as D (6 bases). The germline gives CDR1 SEHNR, CDR2 FQNEAQ (reference sequence). Trimming removed 1 base from V and 2 bases from J, with 12 bases in between. The CDR3 is made up of 15 amino acids. CDR3 sequence: CASSLGGGSTYEQYF. The CDR3 DNA follows: TGTGCCAGCAGCTTAGGAGGGGGTAGCACCTACGAGCAGTACTTC.

The CDR3 region has the DNA TGCAGCACCAAGGACAGGGGTAATTACAATGAGCAGTTCTTC. Protein sequence: CSTKDRGNYNEQFF. V is TRBV29-1 and J is TRBJ2-1; 9 positions match TRBD1. CDR1 is SQVTM and CDR2 is ANQGSEA in the germline V gene. Unmatched junction bases numbered 9, after V lost 8 bases and J lost 4 bases. CDR3 length: 14 amino acids.

The chain recombines TRBV28 with TRBJ1-2; 7 bases match TRBD1. Germline V gene sequence: CDR1 MDHEN, CDR2 SYDVKM. Trimming at V came to 4 bases and at J to 4 bases, leaving 12 bases not matched to a gene. This CDR3 is 16 amino acids long. The CDR3 here is CASSSASGGSGYGYTF. CDR3 sequence (DNA): TGTGCCAGCAGTTCCGCCTCAGGGGGTAGCGGCTATGGCTACACCTTC.

The rearrangement joins TRBV11-1 to TRBJ2-1; 11 nucleotides match TRBD1. The germline V gene encodes CDR1 SGHAT and CDR2 FQDESV (reference sequence). The junction had 9 bases not matched to a gene; V was cut back by 2 bases and J by 9 bases. The length of the CDR3 is 16 residues. CDR3 residues: CASSLSPWTGGGEQFF. Here the CDR3 DNA reads TGTGCCAGCAGCTTATCGCCATGGACAGGGGGCGGTGAGCAGTTCTTC.

The rearrangement links TRBV6-5 to TRBJ2-7; TRBD1 aligns across 10 bases. Germline-derived CDR1 and CDR2 are MNHEY and SVGAGI. V dropped 4 bases and J dropped 7; count of bases not matched to a gene: 10. The CDR3 totals 15 residues. The chain's CDR3 is CASSSPDRGREEQYF. Here the CDR3 DNA reads TGTGCCAGCAGTTCCCCCGACAGGGGGCGCGAGGAGCAGTACTTC.

This rearrangement joins TRBV27 to TRBJ2-1; 10 bases line up with TRBD1. This CDR3 has 17 residues. V gave up 8 bases and J gave up 2 bases; unmatched junction bases: 12. In germline, CDR1 is MNHEY, CDR2 SMNVEV (reference sequence). The CDR3 spells CASAWGSGTGAYNEQFF. CDR3 nucleotides: TGTGCCAGCGCCTGGGGCTCCGGGACAGGGGCCTACAATGAGCAGTTCTTC.

The rearrangement uses TRBV27 and TRBJ1-1; tentatively, D is TRBD1 (6 bases). Looked up from germline, CDR1 is MNHEY and CDR2 is SMNVEV (reference sequence). V was clipped by 6 bases and J by 2 bases, with 19 bases between them. The CDR3 runs to 16 residues. CDR3 sequence reads: CASSPPGHILNTEAFF. The DNA of the CDR3 is TGTGCCAGCAGCCCCCCGGGACACATACTCAACACTGAAGCTTTCTTT.

The chain couples TRBV27 to TRBJ2-5; TRBD2 is a possible D gene (6 bases). The CDR3 loop spans 15 amino acids. V was trimmed by 3 bases and J by 0 bases, leaving 11 bases between them. CDR1 MNHEY and CDR2 SMNVEV come from the germline V gene (reference sequence). In nucleotides, the CDR3 is TGTGCCAGCAGTTTTGTCGGGAGTTACCAAGAGACCCAGTACTTC. Translation: CASSFVGSYQETQYF.

The chain uses TRBV28 and TRBJ1-1; 8 nucleotides line up with TRBD1. CDR3 length: 15 amino acids. Germline assignment: CDR1 MDHEN and CDR2 SYDVKM. Trimming at V came to 5 bases and at J to 3 bases, leaving 8 bases not matched to a gene. The CDR3 sequence: CASSPTTGAHTEAFF. The CDR3 nucleotides are TGTGCCAGCAGTCCCACGACAGGGGCCCACACTGAAGCTTTCTTT. The variable domain in full, with the rest retrieved from reference TRBV28 and TRBJ1-1, is DVKVTQSSRYLVKRTGEKVFLECVQDMDHENMFWYRQDPGLGLRLIYFSYDVKMKEKGDIPEGYSVSREKKERFSLILESASTNQTSMYLCASSPTTGAHTEAFFGQGTRLTVV.